This is a list of T cell receptor beta chains from one sample in a study of shared clonotypes between healthy human individuals. Generated by immunoSEQ multiplex PCR, the TCRdb table keeps only in-frame clones and is missing some. The sample records approximately 500,000 clones, roughly 80% being singletons. Material: PBMCs. The receptor source for this set is a woman between 35 and 50 years old in good health. Some clones in this sample may be carry-over from other donors' samples. CDR3s include the opening cysteine and the closing phenylalanine or tryptophan. D genes are given only for firm matches. For some rows the clone size is stated as once, few or many, or as a class when expanded; others skip it.

>TRBV10-3|-|TRBJ2-1|TRBD2
TGTGCCATCAGTGAGTCAGGGACTAGTAAATACAATGAGCAGTTCTTC
CAISESGTSKYNEQFF
>TRBV29-1|-|TRBJ2-7|TRBD1
TGCAGCGTTCCAACCGGGACAGGACCTTACGAGCAGTACTTC
CSVPTGTGPYEQYF
>TRBV5-4|-|TRBJ1-2|TRBD1
TGTGCCAGCTCCTACAGGGGGCGCATCAGCTACACCTTC
CASSYRGRISYTF
>TRBV18|-|TRBJ2-7|-
TGTGCCAGCTCACCACCGAGCAGGTCATACGAGCAGTACTTC
CASSPPSRSYEQYF
>TRBV5-1|-|TRBJ2-7|TRBD2
TGCGCCAGCAGGACTAGCGGGACCTACGAGCAGTACTTC
CASRTSGTYEQYF
>TRBV11-2|-|TRBJ2-1|-
TGTGCCAGCAGCCCACTGCGGGGTGACAATGAGCAGTTCTTC
CASSPLRGDNEQFF
>TRBV13|few|TRBJ2-2|TRBD2
TGTGCCAGCAGGGGATCTGGGACTACAACCACCGGGGAGCTGTTTTTT
CASRGSGTTTTGELFF
>TRBV6-6|few|TRBJ2-5|-
TGTGCCAGCAGCCCAAGTGAGGGGAAAGAGACCCAGTACTTC
CASSPSEGKETQYF
>TRBV4-2|once|TRBJ2-5|TRBD2
TGTGCCAGCAGCCAACTTGGGACTAGCGGGAGGGCGGCGAGAGAGACCCAGTACTTC
CASSQLGTSGRAARETQYF
>TRBV27|-|TRBJ1-2|-
TGTGCCAGCAGTCCCCAGGGACGGGGTGGACGAGATGGCTACACCTTC
CASSPQGRGGRDGYTF
>TRBV27|-|TRBJ2-1|TRBD1
TGTGCCAGCTCTTCCCAGGGGGCCTACAATGAGCAGTTCTTC
CASSSQGAYNEQFF
>TRBV7-2|-|TRBJ2-2|TRBD2
TGTGCCAGCAGCTTAGTTGCGGGAGTCCCCGGGGAGCTGTTTTTT
CASSLVAGVPGELFF
>TRBV7-9|-|TRBJ2-3|-
TGTGCCAGCAGCTTAGATACGCAGTATTTT
CASSLDTQYF
>TRBV27|-|TRBJ2-1|-
TGTGCCAGCAGTTCCCGATTTGGGTTTAACAATGAGCAGTTCTTC
CASSSRFGFNNEQFF
>TRBV11-2|-|TRBJ2-6|-
TGTGCCAGCAGCGCCAGGGACTCTGGGGCCAACGTCCTGACTTTC
CASSARDSGANVLTF
>TRBV5-1|-|TRBJ1-2|TRBD1
TGCGCCAGCAGCCCCCGAACAGGGGCGGTTGGCTACACCTTC
CASSPRTGAVGYTF
>TRBV4-1|-|TRBJ2-2|TRBD2
TGCGCCAGCAGCCAAGAAGGACTAGCGGGAGTTATTTCCGGGGAGCTGTTTTTT
CASSQEGLAGVISGELFF